This entry concerns a single TCR beta chain. V lost 1 base, J lost 3 bases, and 15 bases lay in between. The CDR3 is 16 residues long. CDR1 is MDHEN and CDR2 is SYDVKM in the germline V gene. This sample is part of a study of cytomegalovirus exposure and HLA in healthy donors. These donors were members of the approximately 110-subject validation cohort, a group separate from the roughly 700-subject first cohort. Generated by immunoSEQ multiplex PCR, the TCRdb table keeps only in-frame clones and is missing some. The data show approximately 170,000 clones, 80% to 85% seen once. This TCR was recovered from a man aged 25 to 40 in good health and CMV-seropositive. The sequenced sample consisted of PBMCs. The V call is TRBV28, the J call TRBJ1-1; D not certain. The DNA of the CDR3 is TGTGCCAGCAGTTTATTTAGCGCTAGGGATTACACTGAAGCTTTCTTT. This translates into CASSLFSARDYTEAFF.